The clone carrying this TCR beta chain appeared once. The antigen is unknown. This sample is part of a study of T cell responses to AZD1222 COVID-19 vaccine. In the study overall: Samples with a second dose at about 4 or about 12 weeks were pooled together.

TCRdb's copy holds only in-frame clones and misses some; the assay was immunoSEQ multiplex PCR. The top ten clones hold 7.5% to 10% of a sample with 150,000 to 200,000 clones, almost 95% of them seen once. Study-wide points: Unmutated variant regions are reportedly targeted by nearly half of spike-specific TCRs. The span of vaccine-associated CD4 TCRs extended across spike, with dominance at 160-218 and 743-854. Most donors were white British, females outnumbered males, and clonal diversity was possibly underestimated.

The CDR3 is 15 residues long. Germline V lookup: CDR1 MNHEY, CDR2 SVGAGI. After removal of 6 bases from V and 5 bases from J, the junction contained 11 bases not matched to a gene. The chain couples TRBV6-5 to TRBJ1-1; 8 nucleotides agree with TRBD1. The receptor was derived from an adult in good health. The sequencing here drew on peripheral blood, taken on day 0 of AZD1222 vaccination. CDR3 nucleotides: TGTGCCAGCAGCTTACGGACAGGGAGTAATACTGAAGCTTTCTTT. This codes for CASSLRTGSNTEAFF.